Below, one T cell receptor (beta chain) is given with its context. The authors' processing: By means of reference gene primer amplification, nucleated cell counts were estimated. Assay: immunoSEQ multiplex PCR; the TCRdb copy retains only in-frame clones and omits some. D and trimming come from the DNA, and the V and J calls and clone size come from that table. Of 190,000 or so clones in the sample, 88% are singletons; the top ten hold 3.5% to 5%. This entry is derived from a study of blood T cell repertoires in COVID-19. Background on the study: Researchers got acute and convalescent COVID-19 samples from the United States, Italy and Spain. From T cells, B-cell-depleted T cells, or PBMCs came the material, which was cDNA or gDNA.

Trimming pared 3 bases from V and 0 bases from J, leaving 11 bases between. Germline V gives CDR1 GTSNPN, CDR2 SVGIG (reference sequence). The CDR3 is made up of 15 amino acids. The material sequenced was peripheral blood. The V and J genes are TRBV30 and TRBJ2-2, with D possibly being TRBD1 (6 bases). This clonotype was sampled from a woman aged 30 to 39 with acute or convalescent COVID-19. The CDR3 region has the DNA TGTGCCTGGAGCACAGGGCTCGCGAACACCGGGGAGCTGTTTTTT. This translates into CAWSTGLANTGELFF. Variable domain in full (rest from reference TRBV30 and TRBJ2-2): SQTIHQWPATLVQPVGSPLSLECTVEGTSNPNLYWYRQAAGRGLQLLFYSVGIGQISSEVPQNLSASRPQDRQFILSSKKLLLSDSGFYLCAWSTGLANTGELFFGEGSRLTVL.